This T cell receptor beta chain was documented in a study of Ad26.COV2.S vaccination and SARS-CoV-2 variants. Study details: Vaccine-arm donor from the placebo-controlled COV1001 Ad26.COV2.S trial.

Comments on this clone: The antigen is undetermined.

Trimming pared 7 bases from V and 5 bases from J, leaving 17 bases between. The germline V gene has CDR1 SGHAT and CDR2 FQNNGV. The CDR3 covers 14 residues. Study outcomes and limitations: An underestimation of total T cell responses may have resulted from the TCR breadth and depth analyses.

The treatment here: some 20 received Ad26.COV2.S at low or high dose, single or two shots; a few received placebo; per-sample allocation not given. Following the first vaccine or placebo injection, samples were taken on day 63. An Ad26 vector expressing Wuhan-strain SARS-CoV-2 spike served as the vaccine. Sequencing used immunoSEQ multiplex PCR; TCRdb keeps in-frame clones, though not all of them. The sample contains around 300,000 clones, approximately 86% of which appear only once. This TCR was recovered from a person aged 18 to 65 who received the Ad26.COV2.S COVID-19 vaccine or a placebo. Material: peripheral blood, obtained in a trial of Ad26.COV2.S vaccine versus placebo. The rearrangement uses TRBV11-2 and TRBJ2-5; no reliable D call. The CDR3 DNA is TGTGCCAGCACTCTAGACCCCAATGGGGAGACCCAGTACTTC. As protein: CASTLDPNGETQYF. The full variable domain, in which reference TRBV11-2 and TRBJ2-5 provide the parts outside the CDR3, is EAGVAQSPRYKIIEKRQSVAFWCNPISGHATLYWYQQILGQGPKLLIQFQNNGVVDDSQLPKDRFSAERLKGVDSTLKIQPAKLEDSAVYLCASTLDPNGETQYFGPGTRLLVL.